Sequencing of this T cell receptor beta chain was carried out in a study of T cells in localized non-small cell lung cancer (TCRdb year 2020). In terms of the full investigation: The study analyzed T cell repertoires of hundreds of early-stage NSCLC patients, comparing tumors and uninvolved tumor-adjacent lungs. The cohort consisted of around 250 treatment-naive NSCLC patients whose localized lung tumors had been resected. A mean age of roughly 66 years was recorded for the NSCLC patients, of whom under 150 were male and 95 to 110 were female. On the study overall, not on this receptor specifically: The highest T cell clonality was observed in uninvolved tumor-adjacent lung, where clonality exceeded that of tumor, suggesting that antigenic responses were more focused in uninvolved tumor-adjacent lung. Of the top 100 tumor clones, a median of about 53 were detected in paired uninvolved adjacent lung; 28 were also among that lung's top 100. Longer overall survival was associated with higher blood T cell density, whereas shorter survival was associated with higher adjacent-lung clonality. Because multi-region tumor sequencing was not done, intratumor heterogeneity could not be ruled out. Because the study design was exploratory, TCR variables were selected using unadjusted p-values without false-discovery rate correction.

In the case of this clone: Its recognized antigen is unknown. The germline gene is not matched at one end of the junction; a read error may be the cause.

The immunoSEQ Assay was used to sequence TCR beta CDR3 regions from DNA. In the source study's methods: T cell density was computed as TCR beta template counts normalized to usable DNA estimated by amplifying housekeeping genes. The preseqR package was used to estimate richness by extrapolating to 400,000 templates for PBMC samples and to 120,000 templates for tissue samples. Clonality was taken to be one minus Pielou's evenness. To identify tissue-enriched TCRs, differential abundance testing was run on productive amino-acid clonotypes with a minimum total count of 5 and an alpha of 0.1. The Jaccard Index and the Morisita Overlap Index were used to measure how much the repertoires overlapped between compartments. GLIPH grouped TCR beta CDR3s together with public tetramer-defined viral CDR3s, and a viral motif had to include at least three viral sequences and show V-gene enrichment. TCRdb carries this immuneACCESS record with in-frame sequences only. Its versions omit some clonotypes, under half of them owing to an unresolved V gene in the studies checked, with the rest unexplained. V, J and clone size are taken as reported in that table, and D and trimming were inferred from the DNA itself. Within this sample are around 22,000 clones, with approximately 90% of them counted one time only. The ten largest clones capture approximately 10% of the sample.

At diagnosis, tumor, uninvolved tumor-adjacent lung and peripheral blood were collected and then preserved as a mix of FFPE and fresh-frozen material. Blood samples were analyzed as peripheral blood mononuclear cells for TCR repertoire profiling. The CDR3 runs 15 residues from the cysteine to the phenylalanine. Kept here is only the CDR3 DNA, which spans 45 bases and is read in frame from base 1. The germline V gene specifies SGHTA as CDR1 and FQGTGA as CDR2. The sequencing here drew on peripheral blood mononuclear cells, taken before any cancer treatment. This chain is built from TRBV7-3 and TRBJ2-7, with 8 bases in between that match TRBD1. The origin of this receptor is a woman aged 40 to 75 with stage III lung adenocarcinoma. The nucleotides read TGTGCCAGCAGCCGTCCTGATCGACAGGGGATATCAACCGACTTC. Translated, it gives CASSRPDRQGISTDF.